Shown below are 5 T cell receptor beta chains from a single sample sequenced in a study of cytomegalovirus exposure and HLA in healthy donors. With 60 Vbeta and 13 Jbeta primers, the PCR was carried out. This table comes from immunoSEQ multiplex PCR, and its TCRdb copy is limited to in-frame clones, with some not included. The sample holds about 170,000 clones, roughly 81% seen once. Sample: PBMCs. Receptors were obtained from a man younger than 35 in good health and CMV-seropositive.

The table lists this clone with a count of one. The V call is TRBV5-4, the J call TRBJ2-7; 8 nucleotides align to TRBD1. Germline CDR1 is SGHNT and CDR2 is YYREEE (reference sequence). This CDR3 has 15 amino acids. Unmatched junction bases numbered 9, after V lost 3 bases and J lost 4 bases. The CDR3 bases are TGTGCCAGCAGCTATGACCGGACAGGGCGATACGAGCAGTACTTC. It yields the protein CASSYDRTGRYEQYF.

The chain links TRBV7-2 to TRBJ2-5, with 9 bases matching TRBD1. Judging by the DNA end, TRBJ2-7 fits better; the J call may be wrong. Germline V gene data show CDR1 as SGHTA and CDR2 as FQGNSA. The CDR3 totals 16 residues. The chain's CDR3 is CASRTRSGTGFYEQYF. The CDR3 coding sequence is TGTGCCAGCAGAACCCGGTCCGGGACAGGGTTCTACGAGCAGTACTTC.

The chain's CDR3 is CASSLSPARSYNEQFF. In DNA, the CDR3 is TGTGCCAGCAGTTTATCACCAGCCCGGAGCTACAATGAGCAGTTCTTC. V gene TRBV27 combines with J gene TRBJ2-1; D not certain. Germline CDR1 reads MNHEY; CDR2 reads SMNVEV (reference sequence). V was pared by 0 bases and J by 3 bases, with 12 bases between. The CDR3 is 16 amino acids.

The V gene is TRBV9, the J gene TRBJ2-2; D gene uncertain. V gave up 7 bases and J gave up 6 bases, with 7 bases separating them. The CDR3 is 11 amino acids. The germline gives CDR1 SGDLS, CDR2 YYNGEE. CDR3 nucleotides: TGTGCCAGCTCAGATCCCGGGGAGCTGTTTTTT. This sequence encodes CASSDPGELFF. Full variable domain (remainder filled in from reference TRBV9 and TRBJ2-2): DSGVTQTPKHLITATGQRVTLRCSPRSGDLSVYWYQQSLDQGLQFLIQYYNGEERAKGNILERFSAQQFPDLHSELNLSSLELGDSALYFCASSDPGELFFGEGSRLTVL.

The V and J genes are TRBV2 and TRBJ2-5; tentatively, D is TRBD1 (5 bases). Germline CDR1 SNHLY, CDR2 FYNNEI. The CDR3 spans 15 residues. V was trimmed by 4 bases and J by 7 bases, leaving 19 bases between them. This chain's CDR3 is CASSGGLGSTGTQYF. The CDR3 DNA reads as TGTGCCAGCAGTGGGGGCCTCGGTTCAACTGGGACCCAGTACTTC.